The 26 T cell receptor beta chains listed next were all sequenced from one sample in a study of T cell changes during pregnancy in multiple sclerosis. Sequencing used immunoSEQ multiplex PCR; TCRdb keeps in-frame clones, though not all of them. The repertoire holds some 57,000 clones, with about 90% as singletons. This material consisted of CD4+ T cells from peripheral blood mononuclear cells, taken after pregnancy. Source of these receptors: a female donor in good health, enrolled as a control in a pregnancy study.

The chain recombines TRBV7-9 with TRBJ2-3; D may be TRBD1 (5 bases). Trimming took 2 bases from V and 8 from J, leaving 8 bases between them. CDR1 and CDR2 from the germline V gene are SEHNR and FQNEAQ (reference sequence). The CDR3 extends over 12 amino acids. The DNA of the CDR3 is TGTGCCAGCAGCTTAAGCAGGGCTACGCAGTATTTT. The encoded protein is CASSLSRATQYF.

The chain links TRBV9 to TRBJ2-3, with 10 bases lining up with TRBD1. V gave up 3 bases and J gave up 3 bases; unmatched junction bases: 4. The length of the CDR3 is 15 residues. Germline V gene sequence: CDR1 SGDLS, CDR2 YYNGEE. CDR3 residues: CASSGTGGYTDTQYF. The CDR3 region has the DNA TGTGCCAGCAGCGGGACAGGGGGGTATACAGATACGCAGTATTTT.

CDR3 nucleotides: TGTGCCAGCAGATCACCCCGGACAGGGGTTAATTCACCCCTCCACTTT. Its translation: CASRSPRTGVNSPLHF. The rearrangement uses TRBV11-2 and TRBJ1-6; 9 nucleotides align to TRBD1. CDR1 and CDR2 from the germline V gene are SGHAT and FQNNGV. With V trimmed by 6 bases and J by 6 bases, 9 bases remained unmatched. This CDR3 contains 16 residues.

This rearrangement joins TRBV7-6 to TRBJ1-2; D is perhaps TRBD1 (6 bases). This CDR3 spans 16 amino acids. Germline lookup yields CDR1 SGHVS and CDR2 FNYEAQ. The germline V and J ends were trimmed by 5 bases and 2 bases, with 18 bases remaining between them. The CDR3 nucleotides read TGTGCCAGCAGCCCGGAGGACAGTTCCCGAAACTATGGCTACACCTTC. This codes for CASSPEDSSRNYGYTF. Drawing the rest from reference TRBV7-6 and TRBJ1-2, the complete variable domain is GAGVSQSPRYKVTKRGQDVALRCDPISGHVSLYWYRQALGQGPEFLTYFNYEAQQDKSGLPNDRFSAERPEGSISTLTIQRTEQRDSAMYRCASSPEDSSRNYGYTFGSGTRLTVV.

This clone is a singleton in its sample. V and J are TRBV4-1 and TRBJ1-5, with D perhaps TRBD1 (6 bases). Germline-derived CDR1 and CDR2 are MGHRA and YSYEKL. This CDR3 region has 18 residues. Deletions cut 0 bases from V and 3 bases from J, with 18 bases between. The CDR3 DNA sequence: TGCGCCAGCAGCCAAGATGACGGGACATACGAGATCAATCAGCCCCAGCATTTT. Protein: CASSQDDGTYEINQPQHF.

A single count supports this clone. The gene calls are TRBV9 and TRBJ2-1, with no clear D. Germline V CDR1 and CDR2: SGDLS, YYNGEE. CDR3 length: 13 residues. V was pared by 1 base and J by 6 bases, with 8 bases between. CDR3 in amino acids: CASSVSHSNEQFF. CDR3 sequence (DNA): TGTGCCAGCAGCGTAAGCCACTCCAATGAGCAGTTCTTC.

This chain uses TRBV6-1 with TRBJ2-7; 8 positions match TRBD1. Germline V gene lookup returns CDR1 MNHNS and CDR2 SASEGT. The CDR3 sequence is 15 residues long. The V gene end was trimmed by 6 bases and the J gene end by 3 bases; junction bases not matched to a gene: 10. DNA for the CDR3: TGTGCCAGCAGAATATCCACAGGGGGAGGCTACGAGCAGTACTTC. This codes for CASRISTGGGYEQYF.

The CDR3 loop reads CASSQFQSVSNYGYTF. DNA for the CDR3: TGTGCCAGCAGCCAATTCCAAAGCGTGTCTAACTATGGCTACACCTTC. The rearrangement uses TRBV4-2 and TRBJ1-2; D gene unclear. The ends were cut back, 2 bases at V and 0 bases at J, with 13 bases in the middle. This CDR3 region has 16 residues. Per the germline V gene, CDR1 is LGHNA and CDR2 is YNFKEQ.

This sequence joins TRBV7-2 and TRBJ2-1; tentatively, D is TRBD2 (5 bases). The germline gives CDR1 SGHTA, CDR2 FQGNSA. CDR3 length equals 14 residues. Trimming cost V 5 bases and J 2 bases, with 10 bases left between them. CDR3: CASSRVRAYNEQFF. CDR3 coding DNA: TGTGCCAGCAGCCGAGTGCGGGCCTACAATGAGCAGTTCTTC.

This rearrangement joins TRBV6-1 to TRBJ2-7, with D possibly being TRBD2 (5 bases). The CDR3 is 14 amino acids. V was trimmed by 7 bases and J by 2 bases, leaving 15 bases between them. The V gene's germline CDR1 is MNHNS and CDR2 SASEGT. The CDR3 bases are TGTGCCAGCAAGACGCCCGGGGTCCCCTACGAGCAGTACTTC. Translation: CASKTPGVPYEQYF.

This clone was recorded only once. The chain has TRBV4-2 and TRBJ1-1; D perhaps matches TRBD1 (5 bases). The CDR3 covers 16 residues. Trimming removed 1 base from V and 1 base from J, with 13 bases in between. Germline V gene data show CDR1 as LGHNA and CDR2 as YNFKEQ. CDR3 loop: CASSQGAGRGNTEAFF. CDR3 nucleotides: TGTGCCAGCAGCCAAGGGGCAGGGAGGGGGAACACTGAAGCTTTCTTT.

To note about this clone: At one end the junction does not follow the germline gene, possibly because of a read error. The rearrangement uses TRBV7-9 and TRBJ1-4; D remains unclear. Germline CDR1 SEHNR, CDR2 FQNEAQ (reference sequence). The CDR3 loop spans 11 amino acids. CDR3 DNA sequence: TGTGCCAGCAGCGTCACAGAAAAGCTGTTTTTT. It encodes CASSVTEKLFF.

The chain couples TRBV30 to TRBJ2-1, with TRBD1 matching 7 bases. Losses at the gene ends were 4 bases for V and 1 base for J; bases not matched to a gene: 4. The CDR3 totals 14 residues. Germline assignment: CDR1 GTSNPN and CDR2 SVGIG (reference sequence). CDR3 amino acids: CAWNRGLSYNEQFF. In nucleotides, the CDR3 is TGTGCCTGGAATAGGGGGCTTTCCTACAATGAGCAGTTCTTC.

In nucleotides, the CDR3 is TGTGCCATCAGAGACAGGAGAGCTAACTATGGCTACACCTTC. Protein sequence: CAIRDRRANYGYTF. V and J are TRBV10-3 and TRBJ1-2, with a possible D match to TRBD1 (6 bases). V lost 6 bases and J 0 bases, leaving 11 bases between the germline ends. The germline V gene encodes CDR1 ENHRY and CDR2 SYGVKD. This CDR3 region has 14 residues.

V usage is TRBV6-5 and J usage is TRBJ1-4; D perhaps matches TRBD1 (5 bases). Germline CDR1 MNHEY, CDR2 SVGAGI. This CDR3 has 12 residues. V lost 6 bases and J 4 bases, leaving 6 bases between the germline ends. The CDR3 loop is CASSRDNEKLFF. In DNA form, the CDR3 reads TGTGCCAGCAGCAGGGATAATGAAAAACTGTTTTTT.

The chain carries TRBV11-2 and TRBJ2-3; TRBD1 agrees at 8 bases. The CDR3 totals 15 residues. Germline lookup yields CDR1 SGHAT and CDR2 FQNNGV. Germline trimming cut 3 bases from V and 7 bases from J; bases unmatched to any gene: 9. The CDR3 is CASSFDRGRANTQYF. The DNA for the CDR3 is TGTGCCAGCAGCTTTGACAGGGGACGGGCAAATACGCAGTATTTT.

The rearrangement uses TRBV6-6 and TRBJ1-6, with 7 positions matching TRBD1. CDR1 and CDR2 from the germline V gene are MNHNY and SVGAGI (reference sequence). V shed 5 bases and J 8 bases; nucleotides not matched to a gene: 3. This CDR3 is built from 13 residues. The CDR3: CASSDRAHSPLHF. CDR3 in DNA: TGTGCCAGCAGTGACAGGGCCCATTCACCCCTCCACTTT.

This clone showed up just once. V and J are TRBV6-5 and TRBJ1-1; D is possibly TRBD1 (6 bases). This CDR3 has 15 amino acids. CDR1 and CDR2 from the germline V gene are MNHEY and SVGAGI. V lost 6 bases, J lost 4 bases, and 18 bases lay in between. This CDR3 reads CASSPTWGRLTEAFF. The CDR3, as DNA: TGTGCCAGCAGCCCAACTTGGGGGCGCCTCACTGAAGCTTTCTTT.

The chain is built from TRBV6-5 and TRBJ1-1, with TRBD1 identical over 9 bases. The CDR3 totals 14 residues. Germline trimming cut 5 bases from V and 6 bases from J; bases unmatched to any gene: 7. The germline V gene has CDR1 MNHEY and CDR2 SVGAGI. CDR3 coding DNA: TGTGCCAGCAGTAAGGACAGGGGTAACGCTGAAGCTTTCTTT. Residues: CASSKDRGNAEAFF.

The rearrangement uses TRBV5-5 and TRBJ2-3; 10 bases match TRBD2. The CDR3 covers 16 residues. Germline V gene sequence: CDR1 SGHKS, CDR2 YYEKEE (reference sequence). With V trimmed by 4 bases and J by 6 bases, 11 bases remained unmatched. The CDR3 DNA reads as TGTGCCAGCAGCCCCCTAGCGGGGGCCCTCGGGGATACGCAGTATTTT. The encoded protein is CASSPLAGALGDTQYF. Combining the CDR3 with reference TRBV5-5 and TRBJ2-3 gives the whole variable domain DAGVTQSPTHLIKTRGQQVTLRCSPISGHKSVSWYQQVLGQGPQFIFQYYEKEERGRGNFPDRFSARQFPNYSSELNVNALLLGDSALYLCASSPLAGALGDTQYFGPGTRLTVL.

V is TRBV6-4 and J is TRBJ2-5; 9 positions agree with TRBD1. The germline V gene has CDR1 MRHNA and CDR2 SNTAGT. V lost 5 bases and J lost 4; bases outside the gene matches: 2. This CDR3 has 13 residues. Here the CDR3 DNA reads TGTGCCAGCAGTATGGACAGGGGAGAGACCCAGTACTTC. Translation: CASSMDRGETQYF.

The CDR3 sequence is CASSQDEGASQPQHF. The CDR3 DNA reads as TGCGCCAGCAGCCAAGACGAAGGGGCAAGTCAGCCCCAGCATTTT. The V call is TRBV4-3, the J call TRBJ1-5; D possibly corresponds to TRBD1 (5 bases). This CDR3 region has 15 residues. The V and J ends lost 0 bases and 6 bases respectively, with 12 bases between them. The germline CDR1 and CDR2 sequences are LGHNA and YSLEER.

The genes are TRBV19 and TRBJ1-1; TRBD1 matches at 7 bases. Germline trimming cut 5 bases from V and 1 base from J; bases unmatched to any gene: 7. The germline V gene encodes CDR1 LNHDA and CDR2 SQIVND (reference sequence). CDR3 length equals 15 residues. The CDR3 DNA is TGTGCCAGTAGTCCGAAGACAGGGTCGAACACTGAAGCTTTCTTT. It is translated as CASSPKTGSNTEAFF.

The chain combines TRBV30 with TRBJ2-7; 9 bases map to TRBD1. The V segment lost 5 bases and the J segment 2 bases; nucleotides outside the gene matches: 4. The germline V gene has CDR1 GTSNPN and CDR2 SVGIG (reference sequence). The CDR3 has 13 amino acids. DNA of the CDR3: TGTGCCTGGTCCAGACAGGGGGCCTACGAGCAGTACTTC. Translation: CAWSRQGAYEQYF.

This chain links TRBV4-2 with TRBJ1-4, with D possibly matching TRBD1 (5 bases). The ends were cut back, 1 base at V and 8 bases at J, with 17 bases in the middle. Germline CDR1 LGHNA, CDR2 YNFKEQ. CDR3 length: 16 residues. The CDR3 protein is CASSQAPSGIREKLFF. DNA of the CDR3: TGTGCCAGCAGCCAAGCCCCGTCAGGGATCAGGGAAAAACTGTTTTTT.

The chain is built from TRBV7-2 and TRBJ2-3, with 10 bases matching TRBD2. CDR1 SGHTA and CDR2 FQGNSA come from the germline V gene. This CDR3 is 15 amino acids long. The trim removed 7 bases at V and 2 bases at J, leaving 6 bases unmatched. Here the CDR3 DNA reads TGTGCCAGCACCCAAACTAGCGGGAACACAGATACGCAGTATTTT. Translation gives CASTQTSGNTDTQYF.